This entry features one T cell receptor beta chain sequence. The antigen remains undetermined. The sample belongs to a study of vaccination and CD4 T cells after COVID-19. Study-level results: For convalescent patients, 304 of the 307 vaccine-specific clones analyzed were classified as spike mono-reactive.

Trimming pared 3 bases from V and 2 bases from J, leaving 11 bases between. The CDR3 consists of 13 residues. Germline V gene lookup returns CDR1 GTSNPN and CDR2 SVGIG (reference sequence). The Oncomine TCR Beta short-read assay sequenced DNA from cultured CD4+ T cells. Each CDR3 protein gets one entry after TCRdb re-called the PCR reads with MiXCR. The sample lists approximately 15,000 distinct CDR3 sequences; 26% were seen once. The treatment denotes: roughly 11-day PBMC culture with coronavirus spike peptide pools or control peptides (ViraFEST assay). On day 3 and again on day 7, fresh IL-2 medium was used to replace half the medium.

This receptor was identified in a human donor with COVID-19. The sample comprised cultured CD4+ T cells from blood. V and J are TRBV30 and TRBJ2-7; D possibly corresponds to TRBD2 (5 bases). The chain's CDR3 is CAWSLGGPYEQYF. Written as DNA, the CDR3 is TGTGCCTGGAGCCTAGGAGGACCCTACGAGCAGTACTTC.